This T cell receptor beta chain is from a study of technical replicates of blood from a handful of donors. V was clipped by 9 bases and J by 4 bases, with 10 bases between them. CDR3 size: 12 residues. Germline CDR1 MNHNS, CDR2 SASEGT. The table came from immunoSEQ multiplex PCR; TCRdb's copy has only in-frame clones and leaves some out. The sample has 72,000 or so clones, 85% to 95% seen once; the top ten hold roughly 0.37%. The genes are TRBV6-1 and TRBJ2-1; D remains ambiguous. Sequenced: T cells isolated from PBMCs. The sequence derives from a human donor in good health. The CDR3 spells CASTRSYNEQFF. As DNA, the CDR3 is TGTGCCAGTACCAGAAGTTACAATGAGCAGTTCTTC.